The source of this T cell receptor (beta chain) is a study of CD8 T cells in ankylosing spondylitis. Findings and caveats of the study: Reports of some motif variants in reactive arthritis synovial fluid and blood predate this one. In ankylosing spondylitis patients, matched synovial fluid reportedly showed significant enrichment of disease-linked clones.

The CDR3 has 15 amino acids. J lost 6 bases, V lost 0 bases, and 8 bases had no gene match. Looked up from germline, CDR1 is DFQATT and CDR2 is SNEGSKA (reference sequence). Quantitative barcoded 5'-RACE was used to prepare TCR beta libraries. In TCRdb, the 5' RACE reads were re-called with MiXCR into one record per CDR3 protein. The sample has about 130,000 distinct CDR3 sequences, about 7% seen once. There are many counts of this clonotype. Its antigen is as yet unknown. Sample: blood, either unsorted or a sorted T cell fraction (not recorded which). The gene calls are TRBV20-1 and TRBJ2-3; TRBD2 matches 8 bases. The clonotype comes from a female donor with ankylosing spondylitis or in good health (not recorded which). In nucleotides, the CDR3 is TGCAGTGCTAGAGATTCGCGGGGGGCGCGGGATACGCAGTATTTT. As protein: CSARDSRGARDTQYF.